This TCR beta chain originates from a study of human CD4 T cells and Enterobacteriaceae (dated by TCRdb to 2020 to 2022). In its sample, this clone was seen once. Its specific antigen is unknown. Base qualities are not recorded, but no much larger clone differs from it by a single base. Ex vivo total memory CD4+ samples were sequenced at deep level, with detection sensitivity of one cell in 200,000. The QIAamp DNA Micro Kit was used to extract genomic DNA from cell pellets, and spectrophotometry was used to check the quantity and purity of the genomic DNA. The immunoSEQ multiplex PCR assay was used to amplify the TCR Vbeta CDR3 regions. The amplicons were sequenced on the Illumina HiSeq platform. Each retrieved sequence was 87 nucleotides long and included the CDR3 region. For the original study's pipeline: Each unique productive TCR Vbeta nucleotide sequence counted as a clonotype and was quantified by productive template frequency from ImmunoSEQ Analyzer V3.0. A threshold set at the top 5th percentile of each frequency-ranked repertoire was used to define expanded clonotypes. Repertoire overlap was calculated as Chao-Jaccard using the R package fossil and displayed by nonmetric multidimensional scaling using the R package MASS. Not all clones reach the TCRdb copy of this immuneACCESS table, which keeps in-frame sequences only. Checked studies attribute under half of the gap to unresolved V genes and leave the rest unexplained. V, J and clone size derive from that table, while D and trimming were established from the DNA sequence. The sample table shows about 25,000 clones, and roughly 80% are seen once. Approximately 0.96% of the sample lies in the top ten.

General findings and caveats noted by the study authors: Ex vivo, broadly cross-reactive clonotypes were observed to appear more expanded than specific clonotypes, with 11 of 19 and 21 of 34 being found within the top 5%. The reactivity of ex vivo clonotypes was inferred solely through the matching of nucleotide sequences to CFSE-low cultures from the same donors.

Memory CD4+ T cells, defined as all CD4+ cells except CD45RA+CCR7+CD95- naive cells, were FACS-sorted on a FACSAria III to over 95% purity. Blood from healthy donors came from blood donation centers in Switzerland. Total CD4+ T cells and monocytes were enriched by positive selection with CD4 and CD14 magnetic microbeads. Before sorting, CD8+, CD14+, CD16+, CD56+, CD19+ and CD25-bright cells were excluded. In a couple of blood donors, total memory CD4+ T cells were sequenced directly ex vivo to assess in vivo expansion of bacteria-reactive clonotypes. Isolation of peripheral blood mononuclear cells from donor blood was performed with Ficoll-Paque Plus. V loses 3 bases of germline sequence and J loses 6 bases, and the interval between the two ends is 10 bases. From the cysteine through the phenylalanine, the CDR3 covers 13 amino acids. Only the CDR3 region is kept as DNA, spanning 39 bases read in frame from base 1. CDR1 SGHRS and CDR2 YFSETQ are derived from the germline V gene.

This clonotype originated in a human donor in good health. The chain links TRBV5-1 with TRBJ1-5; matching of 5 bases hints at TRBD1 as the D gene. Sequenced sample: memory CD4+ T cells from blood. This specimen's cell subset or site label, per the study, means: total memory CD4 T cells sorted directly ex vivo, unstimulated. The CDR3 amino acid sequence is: CASSYEGTQPQHF. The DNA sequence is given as TGCGCCAGCAGCTACGAAGGGACTCAGCCCCAGCATTTT.